Presented here are 3 T cell receptor beta chains from one specimen sequenced in a study of shared clonotypes between healthy human individuals. The protocol was immunoSEQ multiplex PCR, while the TCRdb copy is restricted to in-frame clones and leaves out a portion. The repertoire includes about 600,000 clones, about 95% of them detected once, and roughly 0.1% sits in the top ten. Terminally differentiated effector memory CD45RA+ cells were excluded from the naive CD8 cells, which were CD45RO-negative and positively selected for CCR7. Material: naive CD8+ T cells sorted from blood. These receptors all come from a woman aged 30 to 39 in good health.

The chain carries TRBV10-2 and TRBJ2-7, with a weak D call TRBD2 (6 bases). CDR1 is WSHSY, CDR2 SAAADI, per germline. Trimming shortened V by 2 bases and J by 2 bases, and 13 bases separated the two germline ends. There are 15 residues in the CDR3. CDR3 sequence reads: CASSEGAGVTYEQYF. CDR3 bases: TGCGCCAGCAGTGAGGGAGCGGGTGTTACCTACGAGCAGTACTTC.

The chain couples TRBV19 to TRBJ2-7; D remains unclear. CDR1 and CDR2 (germline): LNHDA, SQIVND (reference sequence). The V end lost 4 bases, the J end lost 0 bases, and 7 bases lay between the germline ends. The CDR3 is 13 residues long. The CDR3 DNA reads as TGTGCCAGTAGTACCCTTAGCTCCTACGAGCAGTACTTC. As protein: CASSTLSSYEQYF.

The chain has TRBV27 and TRBJ2-7; D is ambiguous. V was shortened by 3 bases and J by 1 base, with 10 bases between the two germline ends. Germline CDR1 reads MNHEY; CDR2 reads SMNVEV (reference sequence). This CDR3 has 14 residues. CDR3 in amino acids: CASSFNPGSYEQYF. DNA of the CDR3: TGTGCCAGCAGTTTCAACCCCGGATCCTACGAGCAGTACTTC.